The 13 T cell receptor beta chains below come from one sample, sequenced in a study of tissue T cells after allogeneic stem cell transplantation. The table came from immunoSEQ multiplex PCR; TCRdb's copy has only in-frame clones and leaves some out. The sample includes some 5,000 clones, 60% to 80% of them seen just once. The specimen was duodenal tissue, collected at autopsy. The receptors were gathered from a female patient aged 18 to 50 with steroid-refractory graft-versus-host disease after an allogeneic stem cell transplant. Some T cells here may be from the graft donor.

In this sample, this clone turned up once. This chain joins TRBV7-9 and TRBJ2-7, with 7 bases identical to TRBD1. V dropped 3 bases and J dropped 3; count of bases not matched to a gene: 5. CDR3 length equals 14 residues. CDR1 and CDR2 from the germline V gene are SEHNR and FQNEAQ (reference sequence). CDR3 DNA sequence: TGTGCCAGCAGCTTGGGACAGATGGGCTACGAGCAGTACTTC. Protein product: CASSLGQMGYEQYF.

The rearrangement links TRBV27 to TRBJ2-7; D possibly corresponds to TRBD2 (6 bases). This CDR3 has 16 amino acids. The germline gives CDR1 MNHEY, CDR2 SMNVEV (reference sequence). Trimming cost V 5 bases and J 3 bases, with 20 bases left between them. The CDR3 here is CASSLRGHRGIYEQYF. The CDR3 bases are TGTGCCAGCAGTCTTCGCGGGCACCGGGGGATCTACGAGCAGTACTTC.

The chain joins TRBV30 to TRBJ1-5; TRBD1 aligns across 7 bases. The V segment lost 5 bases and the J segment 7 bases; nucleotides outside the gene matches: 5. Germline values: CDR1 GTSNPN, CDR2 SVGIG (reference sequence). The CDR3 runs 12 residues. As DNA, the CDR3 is TGTGCCTGGGGGGACAGTAACCAGCCCCAGCATTTT. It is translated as CAWGDSNQPQHF.

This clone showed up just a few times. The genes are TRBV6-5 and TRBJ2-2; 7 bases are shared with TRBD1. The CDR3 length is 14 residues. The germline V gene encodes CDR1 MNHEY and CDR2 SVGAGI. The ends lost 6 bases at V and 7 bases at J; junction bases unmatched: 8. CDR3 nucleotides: TGTGCCAGCAGGCAACAAAGGGGGCGCGGGGAGCTGTTTTTT. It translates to CASRQQRGRGELFF.

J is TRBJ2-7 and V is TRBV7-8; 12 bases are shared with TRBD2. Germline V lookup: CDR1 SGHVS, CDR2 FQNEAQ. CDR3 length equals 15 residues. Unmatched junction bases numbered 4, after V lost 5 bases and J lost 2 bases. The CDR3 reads CASSPRTSGTYEQYF. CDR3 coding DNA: TGTGCCAGCAGCCCGAGGACTAGCGGGACCTACGAGCAGTACTTC.

The CDR3 nucleotides are TGTGCCAGCAGCTTAGATCCCCCCGGGGAGCTGTTTTTT. Translating it yields CASSLDPPGELFF. The J gene is TRBJ2-2, the V gene TRBV11-3; the D is unclear. The germline gives CDR1 SGHNT, CDR2 YENEEA. This CDR3 comprises 13 residues. V lost 0 bases and J lost 6, with 5 bases in between.

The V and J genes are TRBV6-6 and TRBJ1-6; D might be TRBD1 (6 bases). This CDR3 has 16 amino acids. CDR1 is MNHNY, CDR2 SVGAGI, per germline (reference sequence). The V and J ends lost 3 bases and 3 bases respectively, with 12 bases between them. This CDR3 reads CASSYSRTVYNSPLHF. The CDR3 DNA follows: TGTGCCAGCAGTTATTCCCGGACAGTCTATAATTCACCCCTCCACTTT.

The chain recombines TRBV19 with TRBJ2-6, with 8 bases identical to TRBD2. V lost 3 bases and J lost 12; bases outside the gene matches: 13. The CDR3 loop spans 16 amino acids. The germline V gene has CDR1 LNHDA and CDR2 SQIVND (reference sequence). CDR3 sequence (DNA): TGTGCCAGTAGTATTCCACTAGCGGCCTCCTGGGGCGTCCTGACTTTC. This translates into CASSIPLAASWGVLTF.

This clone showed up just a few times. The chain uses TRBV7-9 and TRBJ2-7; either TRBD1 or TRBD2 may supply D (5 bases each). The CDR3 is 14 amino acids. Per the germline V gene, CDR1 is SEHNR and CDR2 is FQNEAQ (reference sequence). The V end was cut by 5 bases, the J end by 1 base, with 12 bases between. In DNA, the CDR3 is TGTGCCAGCAGCGGCCGGGACCGGTCCTACGAGCAGTACTTC. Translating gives CASSGRDRSYEQYF.

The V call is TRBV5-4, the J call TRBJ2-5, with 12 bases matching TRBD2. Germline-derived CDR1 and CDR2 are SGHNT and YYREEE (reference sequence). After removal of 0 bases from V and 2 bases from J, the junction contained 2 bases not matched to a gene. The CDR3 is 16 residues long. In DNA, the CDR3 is TGTGCCAGCAGCTTGGCACTAGCGGGGGGACAAGAGACCCAGTACTTC. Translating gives CASSLALAGGQETQYF.

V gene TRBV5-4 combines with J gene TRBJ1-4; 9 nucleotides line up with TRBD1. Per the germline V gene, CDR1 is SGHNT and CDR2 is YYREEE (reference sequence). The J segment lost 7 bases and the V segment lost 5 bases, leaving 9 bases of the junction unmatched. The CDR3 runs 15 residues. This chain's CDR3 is CASRLWGDRVEKLFF. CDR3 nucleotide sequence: TGTGCCAGCAGGCTCTGGGGGGACAGGGTTGAAAAACTGTTTTTT.

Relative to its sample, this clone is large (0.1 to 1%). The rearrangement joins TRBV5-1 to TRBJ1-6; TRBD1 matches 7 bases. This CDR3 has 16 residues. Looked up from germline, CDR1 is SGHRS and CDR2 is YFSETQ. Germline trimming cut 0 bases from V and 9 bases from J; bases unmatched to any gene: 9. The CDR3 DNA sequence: TGCGCCAGCAGCTTGGGACAGGGAGGTGGACGTTCACCCCTCCACTTT. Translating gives CASSLGQGGGRSPLHF.

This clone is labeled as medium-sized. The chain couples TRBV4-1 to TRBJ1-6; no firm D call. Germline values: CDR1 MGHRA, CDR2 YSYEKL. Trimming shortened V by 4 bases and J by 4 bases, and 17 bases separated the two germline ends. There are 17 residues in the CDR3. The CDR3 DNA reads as TGCGCCAGCAGCCCCCTAGGGAGGGCTACTTATAATTCACCCCTCCACTTT. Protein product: CASSPLGRATYNSPLHF.